This T cell receptor (beta chain) originates from a study of preoperative IRX-2 immunotherapy in early breast cancer. CDR3 length: 15 residues. Germline-derived CDR1 and CDR2 are LNHDA and SQIVND (reference sequence). V lost 10 bases and J 4 bases, leaving 19 bases between the germline ends. Generated by immunoSEQ multiplex PCR, the TCRdb table keeps only in-frame clones and is missing some. The table records about 98,000 clones, 86% of them present only once. Treatment of the sample: preoperative locoregional IRX-2 cytokine immunotherapy. Preoperative locoregional IRX-2 cytokine immunotherapy was tested in the phase Ib source study.

Sample: tumor tissue, taken after IRX-2 immunotherapy. The V and J genes are TRBV19 and TRBJ2-2, with a tentative D call TRBD1 (6 bases). The sequence came from a human donor with breast cancer. CDR3 sequence reads: CATTDGGAGTGELFF. CDR3 DNA: TGTGCCACCACAGATGGGGGCGCCGGCACCGGGGAGCTGTTTTTT.